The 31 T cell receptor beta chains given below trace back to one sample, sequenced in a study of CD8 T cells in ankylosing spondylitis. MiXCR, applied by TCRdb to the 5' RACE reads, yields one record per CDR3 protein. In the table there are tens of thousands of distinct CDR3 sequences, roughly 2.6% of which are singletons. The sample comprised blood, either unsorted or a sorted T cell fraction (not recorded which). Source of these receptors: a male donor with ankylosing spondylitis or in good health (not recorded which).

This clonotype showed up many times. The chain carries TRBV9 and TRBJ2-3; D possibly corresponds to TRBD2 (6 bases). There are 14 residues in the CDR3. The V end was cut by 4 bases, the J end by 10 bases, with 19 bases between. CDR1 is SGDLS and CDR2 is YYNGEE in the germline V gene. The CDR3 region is CASSPQVEAGAQYF. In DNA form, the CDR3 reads TGTGCCAGCAGCCCCCAAGTAGAAGCGGGTGCGCAGTATTTT. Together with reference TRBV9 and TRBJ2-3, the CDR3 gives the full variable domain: DSGVTQTPKHLITATGQRVTLRCSPRSGDLSVYWYQQSLDQGLQFLIQYYNGEERAKGNILERFSAQQFPDLHSELNLSSLELGDSALYFCASSPQVEAGAQYFGPGTRLTVL.

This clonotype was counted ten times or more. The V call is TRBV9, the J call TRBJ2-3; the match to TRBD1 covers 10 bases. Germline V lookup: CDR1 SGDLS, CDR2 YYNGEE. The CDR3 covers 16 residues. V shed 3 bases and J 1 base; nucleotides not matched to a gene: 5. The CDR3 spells CASSGAGTGGTDTQYF. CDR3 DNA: TGTGCCAGCAGCGGAGCCGGGACAGGGGGCACAGATACGCAGTATTTT.

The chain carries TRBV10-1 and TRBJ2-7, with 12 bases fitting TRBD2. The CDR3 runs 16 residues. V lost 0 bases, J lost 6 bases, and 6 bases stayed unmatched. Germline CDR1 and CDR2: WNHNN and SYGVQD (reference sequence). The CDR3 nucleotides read TGCGCCAGCAGTGAGTCGCTAGCGGGAGGGCCTCGCGAGCAGTACTTC. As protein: CASSESLAGGPREQYF.

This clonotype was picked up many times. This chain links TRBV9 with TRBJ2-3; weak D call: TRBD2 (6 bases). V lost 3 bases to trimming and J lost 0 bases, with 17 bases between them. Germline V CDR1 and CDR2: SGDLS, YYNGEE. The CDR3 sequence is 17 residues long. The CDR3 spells CASSEGGWWSSTDTQYF. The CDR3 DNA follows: TGTGCCAGCAGCGAGGGAGGTTGGTGGTCTAGCACAGATACGCAGTATTTT.

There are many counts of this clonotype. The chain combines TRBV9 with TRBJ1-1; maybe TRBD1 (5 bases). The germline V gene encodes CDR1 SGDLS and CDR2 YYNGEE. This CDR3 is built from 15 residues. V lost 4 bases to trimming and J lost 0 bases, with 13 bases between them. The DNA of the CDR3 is TGTGCCAGCAGCTTGGGGACGGAAATGAACACTGAAGCTTTCTTT. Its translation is CASSLGTEMNTEAFF.

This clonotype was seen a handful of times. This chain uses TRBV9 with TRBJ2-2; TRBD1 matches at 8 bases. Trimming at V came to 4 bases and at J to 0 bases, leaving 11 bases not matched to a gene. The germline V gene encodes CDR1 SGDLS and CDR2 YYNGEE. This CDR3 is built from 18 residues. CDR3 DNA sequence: TGTGCCAGCAGCCAACCTAGGGACAGGCGGACGAACACCGGGGAGCTGTTTTTT. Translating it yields CASSQPRDRRTNTGELFF.

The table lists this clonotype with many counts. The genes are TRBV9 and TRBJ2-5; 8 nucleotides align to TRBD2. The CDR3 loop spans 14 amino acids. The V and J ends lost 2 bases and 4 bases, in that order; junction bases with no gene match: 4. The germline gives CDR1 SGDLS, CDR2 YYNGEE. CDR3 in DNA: TGTGCCAGCAGCGTCACGGGAGGGGGAGAGACCCAGTACTTC. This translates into CASSVTGGGETQYF.

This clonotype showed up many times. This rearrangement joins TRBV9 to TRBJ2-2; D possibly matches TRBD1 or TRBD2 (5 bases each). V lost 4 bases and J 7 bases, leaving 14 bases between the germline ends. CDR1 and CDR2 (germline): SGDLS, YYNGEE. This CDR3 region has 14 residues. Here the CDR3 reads CASSLQRGHGELFF. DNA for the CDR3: TGTGCCAGCAGCTTACAGAGGGGTCACGGGGAGCTGTTTTTT.

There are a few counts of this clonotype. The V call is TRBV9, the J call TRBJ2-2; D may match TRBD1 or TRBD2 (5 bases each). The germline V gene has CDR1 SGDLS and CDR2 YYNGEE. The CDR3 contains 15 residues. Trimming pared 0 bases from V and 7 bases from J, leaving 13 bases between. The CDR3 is CASSVGGTWGGELFF. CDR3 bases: TGTGCCAGCAGCGTAGGAGGGACCTGGGGCGGGGAGCTGTTTTTT.

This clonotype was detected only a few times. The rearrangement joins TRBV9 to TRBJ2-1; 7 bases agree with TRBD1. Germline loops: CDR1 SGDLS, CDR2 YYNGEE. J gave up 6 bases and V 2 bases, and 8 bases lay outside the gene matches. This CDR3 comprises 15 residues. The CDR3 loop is CASSVRGHPPNEQFF. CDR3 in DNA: TGTGCCAGCAGCGTTAGGGGGCATCCTCCCAATGAGCAGTTCTTC.

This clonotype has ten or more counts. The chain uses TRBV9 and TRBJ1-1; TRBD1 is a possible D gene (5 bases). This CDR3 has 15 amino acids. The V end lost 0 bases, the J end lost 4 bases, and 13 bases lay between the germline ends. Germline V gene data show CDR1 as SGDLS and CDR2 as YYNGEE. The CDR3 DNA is TGTGCCAGCAGCGTAGGGGGCGAGCCGGCCACTGAAGCTTTCTTT. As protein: CASSVGGEPATEAFF.

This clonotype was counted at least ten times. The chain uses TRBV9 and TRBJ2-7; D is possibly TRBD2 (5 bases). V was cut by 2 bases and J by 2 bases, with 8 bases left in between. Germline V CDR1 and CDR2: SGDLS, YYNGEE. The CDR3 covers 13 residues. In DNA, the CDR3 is TGTGCCAGCAGCGTGGACTTGCCCTACGAGCAGTACTTC. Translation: CASSVDLPYEQYF.

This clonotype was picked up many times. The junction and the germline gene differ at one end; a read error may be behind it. CDR3 sequence: CASTLSRGPSGSLSYEQYF. The CDR3 coding sequence is TGTGCCAGCACTTTATCCAGGGGGCCTAGCGGGAGCCTCTCCTACGAGCAGTACTTC. The chain combines TRBV28 with TRBJ2-7; 10 bases fit TRBD2. The CDR3 totals 19 residues. The germline CDR1 and CDR2 sequences are MDHEN and SYDVKM.

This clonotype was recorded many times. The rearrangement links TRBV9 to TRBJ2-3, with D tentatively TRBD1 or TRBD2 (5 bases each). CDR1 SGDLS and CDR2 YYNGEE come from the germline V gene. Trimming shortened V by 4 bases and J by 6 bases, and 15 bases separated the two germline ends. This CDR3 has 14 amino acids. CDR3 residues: CASSPGTRGDTQYF. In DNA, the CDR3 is TGTGCCAGCAGCCCCGGGACCAGAGGTGATACGCAGTATTTT.

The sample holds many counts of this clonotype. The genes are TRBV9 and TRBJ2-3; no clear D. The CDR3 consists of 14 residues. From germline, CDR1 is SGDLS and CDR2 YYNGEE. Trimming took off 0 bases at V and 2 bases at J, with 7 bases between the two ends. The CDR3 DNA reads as TGTGCCAGCAGCGTAGCAATACACACAGATACGCAGTATTTT. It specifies CASSVAIHTDTQYF.

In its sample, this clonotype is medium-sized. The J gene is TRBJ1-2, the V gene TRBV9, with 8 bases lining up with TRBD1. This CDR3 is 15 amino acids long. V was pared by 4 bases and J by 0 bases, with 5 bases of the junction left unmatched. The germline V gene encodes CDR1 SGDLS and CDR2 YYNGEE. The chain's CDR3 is CASSTGGYSNYGYTF. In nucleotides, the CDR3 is TGTGCCAGCAGCACAGGGGGGTACTCTAACTATGGCTACACCTTC.

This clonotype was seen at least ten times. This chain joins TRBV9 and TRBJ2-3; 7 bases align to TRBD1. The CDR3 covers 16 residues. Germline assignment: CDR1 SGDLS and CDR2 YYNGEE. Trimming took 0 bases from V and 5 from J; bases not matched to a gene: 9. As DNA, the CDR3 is TGTGCCAGCAGCGTAGCAGGGGGAGTGCAAGGAGATACGCAGTATTTT. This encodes CASSVAGGVQGDTQYF. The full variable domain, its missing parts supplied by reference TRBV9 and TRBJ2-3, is DSGVTQTPKHLITATGQRVTLRCSPRSGDLSVYWYQQSLDQGLQFLIQYYNGEERAKGNILERFSAQQFPDLHSELNLSSLELGDSALYFCASSVAGGVQGDTQYFGPGTRLTVL.

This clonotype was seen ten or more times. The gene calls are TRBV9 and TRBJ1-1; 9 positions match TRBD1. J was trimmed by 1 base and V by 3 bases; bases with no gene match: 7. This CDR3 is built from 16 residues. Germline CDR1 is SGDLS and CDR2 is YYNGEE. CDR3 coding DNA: TGTGCCAGCAGCGCCACCCAGGGACAGGGGAACACTGAAGCTTTCTTT. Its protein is CASSATQGQGNTEAFF.

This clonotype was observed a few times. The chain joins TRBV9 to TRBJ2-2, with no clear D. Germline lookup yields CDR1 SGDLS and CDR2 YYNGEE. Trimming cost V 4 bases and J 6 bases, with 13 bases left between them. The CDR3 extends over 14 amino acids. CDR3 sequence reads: CASSRSRTPGELFF. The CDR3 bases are TGTGCCAGCAGCCGTAGTCGGACCCCCGGGGAGCTGTTTTTT.

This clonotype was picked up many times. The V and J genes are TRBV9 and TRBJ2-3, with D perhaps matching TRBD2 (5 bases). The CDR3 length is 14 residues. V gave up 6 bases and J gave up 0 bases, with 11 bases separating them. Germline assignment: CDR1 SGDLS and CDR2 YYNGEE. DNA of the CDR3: TGTGCCAGCACCTGGGGAGCTAGCACAGATACGCAGTATTTT. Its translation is CASTWGASTDTQYF.

DNA for the CDR3: TGTGCCAGCAGCGTAGGGGGGATTGCAGATACGCAGTATTTT. Protein sequence: CASSVGGIADTQYF. The rearrangement uses TRBV9 and TRBJ2-3; D possibly matches TRBD1 or TRBD2 (5 bases each). The CDR3 has 14 amino acids. With 0 bases removed from V and 4 bases from J, the gap between germline ends came to 9 bases. Germline assignment: CDR1 SGDLS and CDR2 YYNGEE.

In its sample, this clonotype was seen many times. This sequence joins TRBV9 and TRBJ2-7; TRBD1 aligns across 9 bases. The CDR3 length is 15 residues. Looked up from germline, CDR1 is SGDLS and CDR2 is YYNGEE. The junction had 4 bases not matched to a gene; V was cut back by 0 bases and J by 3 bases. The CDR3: CASSVGDRGYYEQYF. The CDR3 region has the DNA TGTGCCAGCAGCGTAGGCGACAGGGGGTACTACGAGCAGTACTTC.

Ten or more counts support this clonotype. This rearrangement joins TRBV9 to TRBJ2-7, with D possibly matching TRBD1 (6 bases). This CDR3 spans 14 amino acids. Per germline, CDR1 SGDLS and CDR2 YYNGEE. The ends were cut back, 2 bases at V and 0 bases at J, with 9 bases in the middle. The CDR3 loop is CASSVTGHSYEQYF. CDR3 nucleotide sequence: TGTGCCAGCAGCGTCACGGGACACTCCTACGAGCAGTACTTC.

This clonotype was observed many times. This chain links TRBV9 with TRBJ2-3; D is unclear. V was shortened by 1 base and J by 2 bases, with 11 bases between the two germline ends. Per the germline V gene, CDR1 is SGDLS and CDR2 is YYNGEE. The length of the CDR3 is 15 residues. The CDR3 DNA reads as TGTGCCAGCAGCGTATCCGGGCCACTCACAGATACGCAGTATTTT. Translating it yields CASSVSGPLTDTQYF.

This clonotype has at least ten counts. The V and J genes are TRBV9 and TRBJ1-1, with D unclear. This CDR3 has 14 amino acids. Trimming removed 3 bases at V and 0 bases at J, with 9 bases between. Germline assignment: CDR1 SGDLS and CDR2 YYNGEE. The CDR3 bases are TGTGCCAGCAGCGAGGACGGATTGAACACTGAAGCTTTCTTT. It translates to CASSEDGLNTEAFF.

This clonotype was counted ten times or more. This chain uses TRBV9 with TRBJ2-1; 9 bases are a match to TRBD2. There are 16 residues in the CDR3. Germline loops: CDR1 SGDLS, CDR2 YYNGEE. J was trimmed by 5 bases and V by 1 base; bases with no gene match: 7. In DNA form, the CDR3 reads TGTGCCAGCAGCGTAACATTAGCGGGAGAACACAATGAGCAGTTCTTC. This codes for CASSVTLAGEHNEQFF.

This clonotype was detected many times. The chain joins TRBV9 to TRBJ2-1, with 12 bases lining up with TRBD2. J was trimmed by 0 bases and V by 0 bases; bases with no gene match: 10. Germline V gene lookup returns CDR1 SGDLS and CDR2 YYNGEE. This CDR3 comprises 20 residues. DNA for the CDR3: TGTGCCAGCAGCGTAGAGGGGCTAGCGGGAGGGTCCAGCTCCTACAATGAGCAGTTCTTC. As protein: CASSVEGLAGGSSSYNEQFF.

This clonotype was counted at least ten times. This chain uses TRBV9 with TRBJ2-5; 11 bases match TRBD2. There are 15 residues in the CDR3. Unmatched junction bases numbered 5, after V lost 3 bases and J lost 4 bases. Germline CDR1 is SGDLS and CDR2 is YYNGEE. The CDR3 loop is CASSATSGRPETQYF. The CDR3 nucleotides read TGTGCCAGCAGCGCTACTAGCGGGAGACCAGAGACCCAGTACTTC.

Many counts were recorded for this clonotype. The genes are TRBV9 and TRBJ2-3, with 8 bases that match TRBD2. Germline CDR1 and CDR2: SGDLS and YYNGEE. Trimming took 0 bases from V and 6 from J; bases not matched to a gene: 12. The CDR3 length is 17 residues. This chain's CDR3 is CASSVGATGGPGDTQYF. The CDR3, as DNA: TGTGCCAGCAGCGTAGGGGCGACGGGAGGGCCGGGTGATACGCAGTATTTT.

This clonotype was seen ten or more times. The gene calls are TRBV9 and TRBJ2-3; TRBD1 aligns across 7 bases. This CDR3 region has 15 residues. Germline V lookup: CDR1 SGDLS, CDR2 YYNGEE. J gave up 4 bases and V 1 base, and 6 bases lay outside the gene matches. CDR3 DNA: TGTGCCAGCAGCGTATCAGGGGGAATTGCAGATACGCAGTATTTT. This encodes CASSVSGGIADTQYF.

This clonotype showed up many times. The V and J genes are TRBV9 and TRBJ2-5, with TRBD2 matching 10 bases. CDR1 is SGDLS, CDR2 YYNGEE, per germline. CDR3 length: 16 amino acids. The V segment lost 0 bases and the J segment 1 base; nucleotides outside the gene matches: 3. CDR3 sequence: CASSVGASGSQETQYF. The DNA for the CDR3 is TGTGCCAGCAGCGTAGGTGCTAGCGGGAGCCAAGAGACCCAGTACTTC.